This T cell receptor beta chain was captured in a study of T-cell memory formation after mild COVID-19. This clonotype came up a few times. Its antigen is currently unknown. Constant-segment-primed 5'RACE gave TCR alpha and TCR beta cDNA libraries with sample barcodes and UMIs. From the 5' RACE reads, TCRdb called clonotypes with MiXCR, one entry per CDR3 protein. The sample lists under 85,000 distinct CDR3 sequences, more than 11% occurring once. Study conclusions and caveats: Later expanders leaned toward CD4+, whereas clones contracting from day 15 to 85 were balanced CD4/CD8.

CDR1 and CDR2 from the germline V gene are DFQATT and SNEGSKA (reference sequence). The ends lost 2 bases at V and 1 base at J; junction bases unmatched: 4. The CDR3 runs 15 residues. The sample was PBMCs or a T cell subset sorted from them (not recorded which). The TCR originated in an adult woman who had mild COVID-19 (a few samples of this study predate the infection). Cell type and time point are not known. This chain connects TRBV20-1 to TRBJ2-3; 9 positions agree with TRBD1. This CDR3 is CSARPRDRGTDTQYF. Written as DNA, the CDR3 is TGCAGTGCTAGACCCCGGGACAGGGGCACAGATACGCAGTATTTT.